The 10 T cell receptor beta chains reported below all come from one sample, sequenced in a study of T cell responses to AZD1222 COVID-19 vaccine. The data were produced by immunoSEQ multiplex PCR, yet TCRdb's version contains in-frame clones alone and is incomplete. The data hold 90,000 to 120,000 clones, with about 90% observed a single time. The input for sequencing was peripheral blood, taken 28 days after the second AZD1222 dose. The receptor set was obtained from an adult who received the AZD1222 COVID-19 vaccine.

J is TRBJ1-1 and V is TRBV6-5; 8 nucleotides agree with TRBD1. The J segment lost 3 bases and the V segment lost 6 bases, leaving 9 bases of the junction unmatched. CDR3 length: 15 amino acids. Germline V lookup: CDR1 MNHEY, CDR2 SVGAGI. CDR3 in amino acids: CASRPIGTGDTEAFF. The DNA for the CDR3 is TGTGCCAGCAGGCCTATCGGGACAGGTGACACTGAAGCTTTCTTT.

V and J are TRBV3-1 (or the pseudogene TRBV3-2) and TRBJ1-3; D unresolved. CDR1 and CDR2 (germline): LGHDT, YNNKEL (reference sequence). The CDR3 has 15 amino acids. V was pared by 4 bases and J by 0 bases, with 10 bases between. The chain's CDR3 is CASSLDGSSGNTIYF. CDR3 nucleotide sequence: TGTGCCAGCAGCCTGGACGGGAGCTCTGGAAACACCATATATTTT.

The V and J genes are TRBV7-2 and TRBJ1-4; a weak D match, TRBD1 (5 bases). Germline-derived CDR1 and CDR2 are SGHTA and FQGNSA. The CDR3 spans 15 residues. Trimming shortened V by 4 bases and J by 7 bases, and 16 bases separated the two germline ends. CDR3 DNA: TGTGCCAGCAGCTCCGGGCGGGGGAAAGGTGAAAAACTGTTTTTT. Amino acid sequence: CASSSGRGKGEKLFF. The full variable domain, its missing parts supplied by reference TRBV7-2 and TRBJ1-4, is GAGVSQSPSNKVTEKGKDVELRCDPISGHTALYWYRQSLGQGLEFLIYFQGNSAPDKSGLPSDRFSAERTGGSVSTLTIQRTQQEDSAVYLCASSSGRGKGEKLFFGSGTQLSVL.

The chain combines TRBV6-5 with TRBJ1-2; D not certain. The CDR3 is made up of 11 amino acids. Trimming removed 4 bases at V and 4 bases at J, with 4 bases between. Germline V gene data show CDR1 as MNHEY and CDR2 as SVGAGI. CDR3 region: CASSSAYGYTF. The CDR3 nucleotides read TGTGCCAGCAGTTCCGCCTATGGCTACACCTTC.

The genes are TRBV5-6 and TRBJ2-7; 10 bases are shared with TRBD2. The junction had 13 bases not matched to a gene; V was cut back by 4 bases and J by 0 bases. Per germline, CDR1 SGHDT and CDR2 YYEEEE. The length of the CDR3 is 18 residues. CDR3 coding DNA: TGTGCCAGCAGCCCATGGGGTAGCGGGGGGTCGAGCTCCTACGAGCAGTACTTC. Translating it yields CASSPWGSGGSSSYEQYF.

Here the CDR3 DNA reads TGCGCCAGCAGCCAAGGAGAAAGCACTGAAGCTTTCTTT. Translation: CASSQGESTEAFF. The chain carries TRBV4-1 and TRBJ1-1; no clear D gene. Germline CDR1 reads MGHRA; CDR2 reads YSYEKL. The CDR3 has 13 amino acids. Trimming pared 1 base from V and 4 bases from J, leaving 7 bases between.

The chain has TRBV4-2 and TRBJ1-1, with 9 positions matching TRBD1. Looked up from germline, CDR1 is LGHNA and CDR2 is YNFKEQ. The V and J ends lost 4 bases and 5 bases, in that order; junction bases with no gene match: 8. The CDR3 extends over 15 amino acids. DNA of the CDR3: TGTGCCAGCAGCCCCGAACAGGGGGCGAGGACTGAAGCTTTCTTT. Its protein product is CASSPEQGARTEAFF.

This clone occurred once. The chain's CDR3 is CASSISATWNTEAFF. CDR3 in DNA: TGTGCCAGTAGTATTTCGGCGACGTGGAACACTGAAGCTTTCTTT. The rearrangement uses TRBV19 and TRBJ1-1; unclear D gene. The CDR3 loop spans 15 amino acids. V was clipped by 3 bases and J by 1 base, with 12 bases between them. Germline V gene data show CDR1 as LNHDA and CDR2 as SQIVND (reference sequence).

The CDR3 protein is CASSLARNYGYTF. CDR3 DNA: TGTGCCAGCAGTTTAGCCAGGAACTATGGCTACACCTTC. The genes are TRBV12-3 or TRBV12-4 and TRBJ1-2; D unresolved. This CDR3 comprises 13 residues. V was shortened by 0 bases and J by 2 bases, with 4 bases between the two germline ends.

This clone was detected a few times. The chain links TRBV27 to TRBJ1-2, with no clear D. The germline CDR1 and CDR2 sequences are MNHEY and SMNVEV (reference sequence). V dropped 6 bases and J dropped 1 base, with 18 bases sitting between them. This CDR3 spans 16 amino acids. The CDR3, as DNA: TGTGCCAGCAGACCCGACTCGGGATATCTTAACTATGGCTACACCTTC. The encoded protein is CASRPDSGYLNYGYTF.